This TCR beta chain was identified in a study of shared clonotypes between healthy human individuals. Study-level background: A couple of women and a few men aged 18 to 49 served as donors. For every donor, three CD4 naive, three CD4 memory, two CD8 naive and one CD8 memory plates were used.

Tens of thousands of T cell genomes, or approximately 190 ng DNA, went into the sorted-subset replicate PCRs. Some clones are missing from TCRdb's copy, which holds only in-frame ones; the method was immunoSEQ multiplex PCR. This sample yields roughly 1,800,000 clones, of which over 85% are seen a single time; 1.2% belongs to the top ten. Comment on this clone: Its antigen remains unknown.

General observations from the study: How much donors shared clonotypes was expected to be affected by sequencing depth.

The CDR3 extends over 14 amino acids. Germline CDR1 SGHVS, CDR2 FQNEAQ. Germline trimming cut 4 bases from V and 5 bases from J; bases unmatched to any gene: 5. CD8 cells regarded as naive lacked CD45RO, were positively chosen for CCR7, and omitted terminally differentiated effector memory CD45RA+ cells. The sequenced sample consisted of naive CD8+ T cells sorted from blood. The chain uses TRBV7-8 and TRBJ2-5; the match to TRBD1 covers 9 bases. The receptor was derived from a man younger than 35 in good health. Here the CDR3 reads CASSWDREGETQYF. CDR3 in DNA: TGTGCCAGCAGCTGGGACAGGGAGGGGGAGACCCAGTACTTC.